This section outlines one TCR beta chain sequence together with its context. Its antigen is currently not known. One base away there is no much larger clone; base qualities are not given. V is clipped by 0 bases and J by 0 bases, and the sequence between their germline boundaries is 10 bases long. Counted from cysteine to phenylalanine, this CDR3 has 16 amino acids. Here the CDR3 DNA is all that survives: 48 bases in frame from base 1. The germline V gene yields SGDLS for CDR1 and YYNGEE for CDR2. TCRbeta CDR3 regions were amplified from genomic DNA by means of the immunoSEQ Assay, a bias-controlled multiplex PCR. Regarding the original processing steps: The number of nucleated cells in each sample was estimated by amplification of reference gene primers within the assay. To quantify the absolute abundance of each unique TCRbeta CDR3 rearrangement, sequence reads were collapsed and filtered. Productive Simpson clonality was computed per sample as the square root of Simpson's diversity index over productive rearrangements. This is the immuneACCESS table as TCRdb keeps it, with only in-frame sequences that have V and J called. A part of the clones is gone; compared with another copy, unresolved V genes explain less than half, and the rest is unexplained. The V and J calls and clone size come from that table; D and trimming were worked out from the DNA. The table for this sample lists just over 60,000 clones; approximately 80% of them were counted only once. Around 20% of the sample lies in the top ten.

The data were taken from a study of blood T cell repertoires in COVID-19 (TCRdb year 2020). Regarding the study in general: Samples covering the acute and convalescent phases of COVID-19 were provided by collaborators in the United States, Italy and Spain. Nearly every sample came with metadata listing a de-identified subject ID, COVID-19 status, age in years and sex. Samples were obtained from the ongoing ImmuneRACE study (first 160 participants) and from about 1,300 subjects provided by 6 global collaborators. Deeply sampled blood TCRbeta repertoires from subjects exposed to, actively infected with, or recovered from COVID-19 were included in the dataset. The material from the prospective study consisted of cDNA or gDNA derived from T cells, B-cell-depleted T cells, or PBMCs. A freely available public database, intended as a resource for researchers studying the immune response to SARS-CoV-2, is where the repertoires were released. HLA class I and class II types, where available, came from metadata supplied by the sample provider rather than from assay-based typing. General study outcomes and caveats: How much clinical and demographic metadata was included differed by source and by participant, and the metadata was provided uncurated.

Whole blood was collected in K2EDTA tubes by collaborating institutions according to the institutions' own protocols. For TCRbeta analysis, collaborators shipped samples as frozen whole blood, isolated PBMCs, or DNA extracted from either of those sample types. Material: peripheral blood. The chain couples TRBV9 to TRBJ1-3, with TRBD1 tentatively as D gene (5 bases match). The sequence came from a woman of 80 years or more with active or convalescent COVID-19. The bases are TGTGCCAGCAGCGTAGCTTACAGGTCCTCTGGAAACACCATATATTTT. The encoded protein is CASSVAYRSSGNTIYF.